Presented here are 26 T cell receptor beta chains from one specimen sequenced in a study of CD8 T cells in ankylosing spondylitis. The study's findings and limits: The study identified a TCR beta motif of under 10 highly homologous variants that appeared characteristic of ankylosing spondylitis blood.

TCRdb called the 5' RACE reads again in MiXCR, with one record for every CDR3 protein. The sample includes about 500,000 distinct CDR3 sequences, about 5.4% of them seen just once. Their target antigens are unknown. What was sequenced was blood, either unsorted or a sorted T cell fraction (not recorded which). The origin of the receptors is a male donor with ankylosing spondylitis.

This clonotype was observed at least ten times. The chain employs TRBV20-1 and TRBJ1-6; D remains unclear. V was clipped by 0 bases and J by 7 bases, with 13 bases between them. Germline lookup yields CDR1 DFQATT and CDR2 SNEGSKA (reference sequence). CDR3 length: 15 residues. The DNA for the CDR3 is TGCAGTGCTAGAGATCGAGAGTTGGCAAATTCACCCCTCCACTTT. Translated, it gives CSARDRELANSPLHF.

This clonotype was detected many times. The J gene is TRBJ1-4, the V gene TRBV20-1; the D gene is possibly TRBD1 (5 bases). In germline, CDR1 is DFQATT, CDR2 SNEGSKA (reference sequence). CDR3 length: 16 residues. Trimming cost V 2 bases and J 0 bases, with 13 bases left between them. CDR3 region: CSARKGRRATNEKLFF. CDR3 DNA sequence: TGCAGTGCTAGAAAGGGACGGCGTGCAACTAATGAAAAACTGTTTTTT.

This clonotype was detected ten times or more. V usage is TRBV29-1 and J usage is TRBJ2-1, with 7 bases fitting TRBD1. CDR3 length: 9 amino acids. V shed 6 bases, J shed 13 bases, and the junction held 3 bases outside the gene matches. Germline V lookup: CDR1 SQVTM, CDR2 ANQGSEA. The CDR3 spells CSVDRPQFF. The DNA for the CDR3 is TGCAGCGTGGACAGGCCCCAGTTCTTC.

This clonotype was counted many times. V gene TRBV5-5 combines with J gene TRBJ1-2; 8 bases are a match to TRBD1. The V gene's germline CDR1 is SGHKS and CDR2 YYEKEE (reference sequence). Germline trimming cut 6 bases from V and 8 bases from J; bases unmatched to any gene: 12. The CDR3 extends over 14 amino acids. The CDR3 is CASTPGQGRSGYTF. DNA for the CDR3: TGTGCCAGCACCCCTGGACAGGGACGTAGCGGCTACACCTTC. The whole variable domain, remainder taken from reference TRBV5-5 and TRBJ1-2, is DAGVTQSPTHLIKTRGQQVTLRCSPISGHKSVSWYQQVLGQGPQFIFQYYEKEERGRGNFPDRFSARQFPNYSSELNVNALLLGDSALYLCASTPGQGRSGYTFGSGTRLTVV.

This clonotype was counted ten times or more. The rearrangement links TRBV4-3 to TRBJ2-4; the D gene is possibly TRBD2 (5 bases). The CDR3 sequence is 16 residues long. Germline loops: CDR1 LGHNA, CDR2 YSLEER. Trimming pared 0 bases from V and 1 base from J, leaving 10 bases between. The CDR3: CASSQEGPGAKNIQYF. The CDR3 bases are TGCGCCAGCAGCCAAGAAGGGCCGGGGGCCAAAAACATTCAGTACTTC.

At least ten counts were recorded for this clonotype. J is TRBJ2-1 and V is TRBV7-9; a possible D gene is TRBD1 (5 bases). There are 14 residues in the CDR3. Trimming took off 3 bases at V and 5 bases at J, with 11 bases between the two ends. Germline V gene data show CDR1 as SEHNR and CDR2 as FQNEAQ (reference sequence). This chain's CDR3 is CASSLQGSHNEQFF. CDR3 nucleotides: TGTGCCAGCAGCTTGCAGGGAAGCCACAATGAGCAGTTCTTC. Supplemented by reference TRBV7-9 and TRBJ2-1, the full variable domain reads DTGVSQNPRHKITKRGQNVTFRCDPISEHNRLYWYRQTLGQGPEFLTYFQNEAQLEKSRLLSDRFSAERPKGSFSTLEIQRTEQGDSAMYLCASSLQGSHNEQFFGPGTRLTVL.

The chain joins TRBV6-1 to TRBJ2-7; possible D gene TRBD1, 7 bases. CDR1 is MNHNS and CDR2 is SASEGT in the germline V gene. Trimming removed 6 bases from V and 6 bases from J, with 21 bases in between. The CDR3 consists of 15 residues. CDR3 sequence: CASRITGDSLIEQYF. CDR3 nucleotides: TGTGCCAGCAGAATAACAGGGGACTCCCTCATCGAGCAGTACTTC.

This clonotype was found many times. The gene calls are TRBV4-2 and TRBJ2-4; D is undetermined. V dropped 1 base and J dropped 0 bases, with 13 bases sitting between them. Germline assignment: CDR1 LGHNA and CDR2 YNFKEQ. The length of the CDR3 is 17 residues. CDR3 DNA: TGTGCCAGCAGCCAAGTTGAAAGGACGGAAGCCAAAAACATTCAGTACTTC. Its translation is CASSQVERTEAKNIQYF.

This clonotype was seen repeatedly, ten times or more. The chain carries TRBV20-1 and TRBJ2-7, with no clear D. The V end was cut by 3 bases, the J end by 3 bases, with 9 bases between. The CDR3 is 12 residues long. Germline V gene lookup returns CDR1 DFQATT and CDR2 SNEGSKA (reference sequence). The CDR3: CSASSSVYEQYF. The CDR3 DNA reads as TGCAGTGCTAGTTCCTCGGTCTACGAGCAGTACTTC.

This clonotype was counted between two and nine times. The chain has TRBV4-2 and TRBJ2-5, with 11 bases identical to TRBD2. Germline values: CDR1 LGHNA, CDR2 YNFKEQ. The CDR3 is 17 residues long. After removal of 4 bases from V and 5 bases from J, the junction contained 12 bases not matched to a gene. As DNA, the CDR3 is TGTGCCAGCAGCCCCCTTTTAGCGGGAGGGCCGGGGGAGACCCAGTACTTC. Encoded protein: CASSPLLAGGPGETQYF.

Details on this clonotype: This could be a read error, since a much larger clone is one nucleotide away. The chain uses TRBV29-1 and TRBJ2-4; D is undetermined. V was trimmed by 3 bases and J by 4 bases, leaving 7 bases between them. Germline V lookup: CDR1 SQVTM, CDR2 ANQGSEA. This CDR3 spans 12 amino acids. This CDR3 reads CSVDTGKNIQYF. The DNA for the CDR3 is TGCAGCGTTGATACGGGTAAAAACATTCAGTACTTC.

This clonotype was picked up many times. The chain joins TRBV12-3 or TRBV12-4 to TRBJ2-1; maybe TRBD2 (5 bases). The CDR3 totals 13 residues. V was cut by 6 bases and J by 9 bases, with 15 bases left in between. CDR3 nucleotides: TGTGCCAGCAGCCCGAGGGTAGAAGGTGAGCAGTTCTTC. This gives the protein CASSPRVEGEQFF.

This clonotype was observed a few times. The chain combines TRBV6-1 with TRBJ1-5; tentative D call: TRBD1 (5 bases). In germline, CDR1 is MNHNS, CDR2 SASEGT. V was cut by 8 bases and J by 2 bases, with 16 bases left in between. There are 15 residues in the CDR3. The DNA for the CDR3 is TGTGCCAGCCTCGCCCGGCGGGGCCGCAATCAGCCCCAGCATTTT. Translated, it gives CASLARRGRNQPQHF.

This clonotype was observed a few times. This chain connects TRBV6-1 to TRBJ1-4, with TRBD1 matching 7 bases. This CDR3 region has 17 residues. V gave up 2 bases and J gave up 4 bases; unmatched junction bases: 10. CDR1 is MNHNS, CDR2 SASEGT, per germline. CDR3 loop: CASSEWAQGGYNEKLFF. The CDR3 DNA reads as TGTGCCAGCAGTGAATGGGCCCAGGGGGGATATAATGAAAAACTGTTTTTT.

The CDR3 DNA is TGCAGTGGGGGTAGGCCCACCTTCTCCTACGAGCAGTACTTC. It yields the protein CSGGRPTFSYEQYF. This sequence joins TRBV20-1 and TRBJ2-7; the D is unclear. The V end was cut by 7 bases, the J end by 0 bases, with 16 bases between. The germline CDR1 and CDR2 sequences are DFQATT and SNEGSKA (reference sequence). The CDR3 has 14 amino acids.

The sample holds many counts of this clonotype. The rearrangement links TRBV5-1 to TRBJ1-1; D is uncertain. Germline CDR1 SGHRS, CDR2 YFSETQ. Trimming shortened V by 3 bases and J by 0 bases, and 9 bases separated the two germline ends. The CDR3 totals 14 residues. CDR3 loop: CASSWAPMNTEAFF. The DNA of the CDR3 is TGCGCCAGCAGCTGGGCCCCAATGAACACTGAAGCTTTCTTT.

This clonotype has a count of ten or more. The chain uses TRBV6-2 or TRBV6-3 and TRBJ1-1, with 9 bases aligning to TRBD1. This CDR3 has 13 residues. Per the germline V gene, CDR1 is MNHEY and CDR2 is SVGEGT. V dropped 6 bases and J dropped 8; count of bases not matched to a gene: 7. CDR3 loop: CASSRIDRGEAFF. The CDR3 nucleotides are TGTGCCAGCAGCCGTATTGACAGGGGGGAAGCTTTCTTT.

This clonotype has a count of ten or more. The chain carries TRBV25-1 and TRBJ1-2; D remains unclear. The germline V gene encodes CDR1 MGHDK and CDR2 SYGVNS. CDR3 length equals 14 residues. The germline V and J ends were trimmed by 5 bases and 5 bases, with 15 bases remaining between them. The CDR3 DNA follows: TGTGCCAGCAGTACCGCCGGGAGTTCATATGGCTACACCTTC. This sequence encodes CASSTAGSSYGYTF.

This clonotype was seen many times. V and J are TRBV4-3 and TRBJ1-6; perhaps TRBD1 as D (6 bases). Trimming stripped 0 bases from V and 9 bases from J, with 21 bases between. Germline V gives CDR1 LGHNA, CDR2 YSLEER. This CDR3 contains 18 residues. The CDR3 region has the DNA TGCGCCAGCAGCCAAGATCGCCCAGGCGCAGAGGGGGGTTCACCCCTCCACTTT. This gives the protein CASSQDRPGAEGGSPLHF.

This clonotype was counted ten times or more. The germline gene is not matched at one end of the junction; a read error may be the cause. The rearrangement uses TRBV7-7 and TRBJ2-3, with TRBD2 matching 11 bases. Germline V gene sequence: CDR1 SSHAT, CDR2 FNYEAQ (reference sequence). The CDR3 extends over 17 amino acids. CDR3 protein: CASSLSLAGVGTDTQYF. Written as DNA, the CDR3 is TGTGCTAGCAGCTTATCACTAGCGGGGGTAGGCACAGATACGCAGTATTTT. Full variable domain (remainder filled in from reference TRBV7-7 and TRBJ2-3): GAGVSQSPRYKVTKRGQDVTLRCDPISSHATLYWYQQALGQGPEFLTYFNYEAQPDKSGLPSDRFSAERPEGSISTLTIQRTEQRDSAMYRCASSLSLAGVGTDTQYFGPGTRLTVL.

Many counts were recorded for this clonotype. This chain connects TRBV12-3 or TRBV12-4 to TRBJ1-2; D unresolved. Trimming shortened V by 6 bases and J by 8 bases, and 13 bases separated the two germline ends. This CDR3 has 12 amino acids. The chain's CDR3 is CASRPTLGGYTF. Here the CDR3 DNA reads TGTGCCAGCAGGCCCACTTTGGGGGGCTACACCTTC.

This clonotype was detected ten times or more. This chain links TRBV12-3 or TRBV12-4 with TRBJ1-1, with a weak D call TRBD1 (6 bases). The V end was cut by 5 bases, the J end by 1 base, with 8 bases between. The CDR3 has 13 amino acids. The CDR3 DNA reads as TGTGCCAGCAGTGGACAGAGGAACACTGAAGCTTTCTTT. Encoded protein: CASSGQRNTEAFF.

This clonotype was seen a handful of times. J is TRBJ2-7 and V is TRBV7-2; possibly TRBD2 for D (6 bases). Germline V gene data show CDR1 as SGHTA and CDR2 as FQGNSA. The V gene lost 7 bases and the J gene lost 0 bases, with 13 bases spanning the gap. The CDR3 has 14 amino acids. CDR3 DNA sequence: TGTGCCAGCACTCTGCGGGGCGGCTCCTACGAGCAGTACTTC. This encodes CASTLRGGSYEQYF.

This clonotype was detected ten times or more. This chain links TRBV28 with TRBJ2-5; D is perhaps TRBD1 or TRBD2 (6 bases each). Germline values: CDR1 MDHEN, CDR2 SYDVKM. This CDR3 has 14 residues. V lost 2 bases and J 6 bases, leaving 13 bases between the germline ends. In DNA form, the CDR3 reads TGTGCCAGCAGTTTAGGGGGCGGGGTGCAGACCCAGTACTTC. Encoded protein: CASSLGGGVQTQYF.

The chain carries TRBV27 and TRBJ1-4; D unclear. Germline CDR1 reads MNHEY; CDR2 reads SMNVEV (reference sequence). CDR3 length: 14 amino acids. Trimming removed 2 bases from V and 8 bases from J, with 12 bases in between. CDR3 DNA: TGTGCCAGCAGTTTAGCGGACCCGAGGGAAAAACTGTTTTTT. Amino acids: CASSLADPREKLFF.

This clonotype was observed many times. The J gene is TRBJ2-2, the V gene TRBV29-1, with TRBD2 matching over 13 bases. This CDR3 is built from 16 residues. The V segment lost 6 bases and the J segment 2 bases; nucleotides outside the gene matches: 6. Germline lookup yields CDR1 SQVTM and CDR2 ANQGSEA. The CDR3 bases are TGCAGCGTCAGAGGACTAGCGGGAGATAACACCGGGGAGCTGTTTTTT. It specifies CSVRGLAGDNTGELFF.